This is a list of T cell receptor beta chains from one sample in a study of identical twins. TCRdb called the 5' RACE reads again in MiXCR, with one record for every CDR3 protein. The sample consists of roughly 470,000 distinct CDR3 sequences, more than 13% of them appearing once. The same data also went into a second study, on yellow fever vaccine responses in identical twins.

Specimen: CD4+ T cells sorted from blood. All receptors derive from a woman aged 18-29 years in good health. The CDR3 runs from the conserved cysteine through the conserved F or W. A D gene is named only where the DNA matches it firmly. The size of a clone is reported for some rows only, either as once, few or many, or as a class for expanded clones.

>TRBV6-5|few|TRBJ1-2|NA
CASSYGGTKANYGYTF
TGTGCCAGCAGTTACGGGGGGACAAAAGCTAACTATGGCTACACCTTC
>TRBV20-1|few|TRBJ2-1|NA
CSATQLRFEGFF
TGCAGTGCCACACAACTGCGTTTTGAGGGATTCTTC
>TRBV28|few|TRBJ1-4|TRBD1
CASSGRDSLNEKLFF
TGTGCCAGCAGTGGACGGGACAGTCTTAATGAAAAACTGTTTTTT
>TRBV12-3/TRBV12-4|NA|TRBJ2-3|TRBD2
CASSAGTSGTSDTQYF
TGTGCCAGCAGCGCCGGGACTAGCGGGACCTCAGATACGCAGTATTTT
>TRBV12-3/TRBV12-4|NA|TRBJ2-3|TRBD1
CASSSTRTGRTTDTQYF
TGTGCCAGCAGTTCCACCCGGACAGGGAGGACCACAGATACGCAGTATTTT
>TRBV28|NA|TRBJ2-7|NA
CASSERDEQYF
TGTGCCAGCAGCGAGAGGGACGAGCAGTACTTC
>TRBV5-8|few|TRBJ2-6|NA
CASDRRFSGANVLTF
TGTGCCAGCGACCGAAGATTCTCTGGGGCCAACGTCCTGACTTTC
>TRBV5-1|many|TRBJ1-6|TRBD1
CASSSKDRGDSPLHF
TGCGCCAGCAGCTCGAAAGACAGGGGCGATTCACCCCTCCACTTT
>TRBV12-3/TRBV12-4|few|TRBJ2-7|TRBD2
CASSLASGTSGGPYEQYF
TGTGCCAGCAGTTTAGCTTCTGGAACTAGCGGGGGACCCTACGAGCAGTACTTC
>TRBV7-2|NA|TRBJ2-5|NA
CASSLMGAAGTQYF
TGTGCCAGCAGCTTAATGGGTGCGGCGGGGACCCAGTACTTC
>TRBV7-2|few|TRBJ1-2|NA
CASSLDGSSYTF
TGTGCCAGCAGCTTAGACGGTTCTAGCTACACCTTC
>TRBV7-9|few|TRBJ1-1|TRBD1
CASSLAGGGNTEAFF
TGTGCCAGCAGCTTAGCAGGGGGCGGGAACACTGAAGCTTTCTTT
>TRBV28|few|TRBJ2-7|NA
CASSHDIAREQYF
TGTGCCAGCAGCCATGACATTGCACGGGAGCAGTACTTC
>TRBV29-1|many|TRBJ1-3|NA
CSVAAGPADTIYF
TGCAGCGTTGCCGCGGGGCCGGCGGACACCATATATTTT
>TRBV6-5|NA|TRBJ2-3|TRBD1
CASSNRQGITTDTQYF
TGTGCCAGCAGTAACCGACAGGGGATAACCACAGATACGCAGTATTTT
>TRBV28|few|TRBJ2-3|NA
CASSPGDNTDTQYF
TGTGCCAGCAGTCCAGGGGACAACACAGATACGCAGTATTTT
>TRBV7-2|few|TRBJ2-1|NA
CASSQGTFEGNEQFF
TGTGCCAGCAGCCAAGGTACGTTCGAGGGGAATGAGCAGTTCTTC
>TRBV7-9|NA|TRBJ2-1|TRBD2
CASSLWSGGSPEQFF
TGTGCCAGCAGCTTATGGTCGGGGGGGTCCCCTGAGCAGTTCTTC
>TRBV6-1|many|TRBJ1-1|NA
CASSANMNTEAFF
TGTGCCAGCAGTGCAAACATGAACACTGAAGCTTTCTTT
>TRBV6-1|many|TRBJ2-1|TRBD2
CATSGLAGAPQFF
TGTGCCACCTCGGGACTAGCGGGAGCACCCCAGTTCTTC
>TRBV12-3/TRBV12-4|many|TRBJ2-5|NA
CASRLRTSQETQYF
TGTGCCAGCAGACTCAGGACATCGCAAGAGACCCAGTACTTC
>TRBV3-1|many|TRBJ1-5|NA
CASSQDRTVQPQHF
TGTGCCAGCAGCCAGGACAGAACGGTCCAGCCCCAGCATTTT
>TRBV24-1|few|TRBJ2-2|NA
CATSDFFGAGSYTGELFF
TGTGCCACCAGTGATTTCTTCGGGGCGGGGAGTTACACCGGGGAGCTGTTTTTT
>TRBV28|NA|TRBJ2-2|NA
CASSLAGQPQNTGELFF
TGTGCCAGCAGTTTGGCAGGACAGCCACAAAACACCGGGGAGCTGTTTTTT
>TRBV12-3/TRBV12-4|NA|TRBJ2-1|TRBD2
CASTPGRSGGDEQFF
TGTGCCAGCACACCCGGGAGGTCCGGGGGAGATGAGCAGTTCTTC
>TRBV2|few|TRBJ2-7|TRBD1
CASSDDRGRSYEQYF
TGTGCCAGCAGTGATGACAGGGGCCGATCCTACGAGCAGTACTTC
>TRBV15|few|TRBJ2-3|NA
CATSRDPGRGNTQYF
TGTGCCACCAGCAGAGATCCGGGTAGAGGAAATACGCAGTATTTT
>TRBV5-6|few|TRBJ1-1|NA
CASSLFGGVNTEAFF
TGTGCCAGCAGCTTGTTTGGAGGGGTGAACACTGAAGCTTTCTTT
>TRBV20-1|few|TRBJ2-3|TRBD2
CSARDPGGQGDTQYF
TGCAGTGCTAGAGACCCGGGGGGGCAGGGGGATACGCAGTATTTT